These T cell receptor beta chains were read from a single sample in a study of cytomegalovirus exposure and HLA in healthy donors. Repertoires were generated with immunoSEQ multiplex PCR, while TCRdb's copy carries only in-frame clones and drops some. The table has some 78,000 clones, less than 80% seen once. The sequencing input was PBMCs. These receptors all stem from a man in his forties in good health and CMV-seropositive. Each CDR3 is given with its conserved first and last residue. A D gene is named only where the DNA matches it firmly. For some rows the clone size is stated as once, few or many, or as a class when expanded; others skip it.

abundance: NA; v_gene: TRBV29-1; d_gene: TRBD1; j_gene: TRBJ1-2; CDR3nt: TGCAGCGTTGTTGGACAGGCCTATGGCTACACCTTC; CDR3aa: CSVVGQAYGYTF
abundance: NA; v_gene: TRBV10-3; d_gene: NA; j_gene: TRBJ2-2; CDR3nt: TGTGCCATCTACGCAGGGGCCGGTAAACGGGACACCGGGGAGCTGTTTTTT; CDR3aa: CAIYAGAGKRDTGELFF
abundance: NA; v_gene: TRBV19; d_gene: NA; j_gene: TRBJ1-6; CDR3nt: TGTGCCAGTAGTATATTTACACAGGGATCACCCCTCCACTTT; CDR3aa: CASSIFTQGSPLHF
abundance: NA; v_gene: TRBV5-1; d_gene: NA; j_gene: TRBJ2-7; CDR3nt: TGCGCCAGCAGCTTGGGTGGAGGGTCCGTCAACGAGCAGTACTTC; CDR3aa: CASSLGGGSVNEQYF
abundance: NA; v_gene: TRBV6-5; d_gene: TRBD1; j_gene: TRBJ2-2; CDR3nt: TGTGCCAGCAGTTACGTCGGGACAGATTCAGGCGGGGAGCTGTTTTTT; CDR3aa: CASSYVGTDSGGELFF
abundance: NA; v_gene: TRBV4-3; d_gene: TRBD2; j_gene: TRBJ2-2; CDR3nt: TGCGCCAGCAGCCAAGATGCGGGGGAGGGTACCGGGGAGCTGTTTTTT; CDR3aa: CASSQDAGEGTGELFF
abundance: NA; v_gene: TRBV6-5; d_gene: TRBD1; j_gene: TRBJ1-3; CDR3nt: TGTGCCAGCAGCAGGGACAGGGGGGACGGAAACACCATATATTTT; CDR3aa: CASSRDRGDGNTIYF
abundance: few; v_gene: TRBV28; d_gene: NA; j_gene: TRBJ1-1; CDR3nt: TGTGCCAGCAGTTTAATCAGGGGTCAGACTGAAGCTTTCTTT; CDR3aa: CASSLIRGQTEAFF
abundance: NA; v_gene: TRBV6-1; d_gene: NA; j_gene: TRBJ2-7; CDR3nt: TGTGCCAGCAGTGAAGCGCCAGGGTCGTTCTACGAGCAGTACTTC; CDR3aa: CASSEAPGSFYEQYF
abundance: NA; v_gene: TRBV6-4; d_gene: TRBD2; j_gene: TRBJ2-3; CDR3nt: TGTGCCAGCTCAGAACTAGCGGGAGGGGGAGATACGCAGTATTTT; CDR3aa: CASSELAGGGDTQYF
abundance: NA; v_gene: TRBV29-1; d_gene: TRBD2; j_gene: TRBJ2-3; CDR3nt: TGCAGCGTCGGGGGGACTAGCGGCTATGACACAGATACGCAGTATTTT; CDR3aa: CSVGGTSGYDTDTQYF
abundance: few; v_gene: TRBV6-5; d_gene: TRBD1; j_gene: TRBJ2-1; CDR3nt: TGTGCCAGCAAGAAAGTGGGCCGGGACAGGGAGCAGTTCTTC; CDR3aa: CASKKVGRDREQFF
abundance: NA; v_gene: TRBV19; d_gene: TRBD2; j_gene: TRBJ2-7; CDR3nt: TGTGCCAGTAGTATCCTAGCGGACGATGGAGAGCAGTACTTC; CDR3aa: CASSILADDGEQYF
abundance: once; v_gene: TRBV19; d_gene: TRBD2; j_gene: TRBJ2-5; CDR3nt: TGTGCCAGTAGAACTAGCGGAGATCAAGAGACCCAGTACTTC; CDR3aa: CASRTSGDQETQYF
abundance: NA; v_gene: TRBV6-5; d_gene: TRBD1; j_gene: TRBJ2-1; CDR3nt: TGTGCCAGCAGTTACCGACAGGGGGGTGATGAGCAGTTCTTC; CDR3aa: CASSYRQGGDEQFF